Detailed here is one T cell receptor (beta chain). The sample comes from a study of cytotoxic CD8 clonotypes in ibrutinib-treated CLL. TCRdb's copy holds only in-frame clones and misses some; the assay was immunoSEQ multiplex PCR. The sample yields about 84,000 clones, about 86% seen once. Trimming stripped 1 base from V and 7 bases from J, with 10 bases between. Germline V CDR1 and CDR2: SGHVS, FQNEAQ. The CDR3 is 13 amino acids. Sequencing used PBMCs, obtained before ibrutinib treatment. V usage is TRBV7-8 and J usage is TRBJ1-2; D not resolved. The clonotype was recovered from a human donor with chronic lymphocytic leukemia. The CDR3 here is CASSLEGRFGYTF. CDR3 sequence (DNA): TGTGCCAGCAGCTTAGAGGGAAGGTTTGGCTACACCTTC.